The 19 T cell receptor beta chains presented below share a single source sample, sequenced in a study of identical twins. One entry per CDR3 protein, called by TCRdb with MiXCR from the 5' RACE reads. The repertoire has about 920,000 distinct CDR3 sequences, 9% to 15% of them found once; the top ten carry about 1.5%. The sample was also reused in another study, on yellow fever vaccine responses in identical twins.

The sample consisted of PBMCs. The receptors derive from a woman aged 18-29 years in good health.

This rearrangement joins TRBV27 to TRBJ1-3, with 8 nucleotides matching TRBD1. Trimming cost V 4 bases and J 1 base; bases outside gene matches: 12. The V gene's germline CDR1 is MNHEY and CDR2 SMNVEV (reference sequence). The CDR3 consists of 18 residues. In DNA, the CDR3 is TGTGCCAGCAGTTCGCAGATTAACCAGGGGGCTTCTGGAAACACCATATATTTT. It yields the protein CASSSQINQGASGNTIYF.

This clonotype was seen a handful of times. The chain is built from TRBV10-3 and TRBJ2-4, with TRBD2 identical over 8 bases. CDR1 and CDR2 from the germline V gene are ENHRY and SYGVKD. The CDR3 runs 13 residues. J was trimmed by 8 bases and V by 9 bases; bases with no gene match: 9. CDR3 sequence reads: CAISSGAEDIQYF. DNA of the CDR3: TGTGCCATTAGTAGCGGGGCTGAGGACATTCAGTACTTC.

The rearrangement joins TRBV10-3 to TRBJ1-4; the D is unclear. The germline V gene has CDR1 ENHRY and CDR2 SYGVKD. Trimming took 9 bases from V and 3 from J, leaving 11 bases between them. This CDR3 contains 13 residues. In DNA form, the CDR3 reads TGTGCCATAACACCAGCTGCTAATGAAAAACTGTTTTTT. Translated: CAITPAANEKLFF.

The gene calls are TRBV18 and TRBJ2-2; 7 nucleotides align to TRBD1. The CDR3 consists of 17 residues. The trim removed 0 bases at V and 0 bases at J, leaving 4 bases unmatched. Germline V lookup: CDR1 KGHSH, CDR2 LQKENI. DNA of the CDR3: TGTGCCAGCTCACCACCGACAGGGCCAACGAACACCGGGGAGCTGTTTTTT. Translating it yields CASSPPTGPTNTGELFF.

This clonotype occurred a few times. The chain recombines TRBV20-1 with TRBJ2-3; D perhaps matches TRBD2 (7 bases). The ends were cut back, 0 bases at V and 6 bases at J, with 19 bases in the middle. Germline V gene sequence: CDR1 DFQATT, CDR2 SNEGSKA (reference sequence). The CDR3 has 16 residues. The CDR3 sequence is CSARDSGSGGRDTQYF. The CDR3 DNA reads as TGCAGTGCTAGAGATTCCGGCTCCGGGGGGCGGGATACGCAGTATTTT.

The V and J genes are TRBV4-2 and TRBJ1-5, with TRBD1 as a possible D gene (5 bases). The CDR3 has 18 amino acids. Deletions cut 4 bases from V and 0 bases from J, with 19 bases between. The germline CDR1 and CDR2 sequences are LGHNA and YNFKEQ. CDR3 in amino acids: CASSRRVIGESSNQPQHF. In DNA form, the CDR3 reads TGTGCCAGCAGCCGCAGGGTGATAGGGGAGAGTAGCAATCAGCCCCAGCATTTT.

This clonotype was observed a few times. Here the CDR3 reads CASSEGVSWHF. The CDR3 DNA reads TGTGCCAGCAGTGAGGGTGTTAGCTGGCATTTT. The rearrangement links TRBV6-1 to TRBJ1-5, with D hard to call. V was shortened by 3 bases and J by 15 bases, with 12 bases between the two germline ends. Germline-derived CDR1 and CDR2 are MNHNS and SASEGT. This CDR3 comprises 11 residues.

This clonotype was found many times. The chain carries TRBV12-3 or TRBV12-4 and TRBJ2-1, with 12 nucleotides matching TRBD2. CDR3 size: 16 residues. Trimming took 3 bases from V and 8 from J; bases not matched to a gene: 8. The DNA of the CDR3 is TGTGCCAGCAGTTTGGGACTAGCGGGTCCATTCGATGAGCAGTTCTTC. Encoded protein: CASSLGLAGPFDEQFF.

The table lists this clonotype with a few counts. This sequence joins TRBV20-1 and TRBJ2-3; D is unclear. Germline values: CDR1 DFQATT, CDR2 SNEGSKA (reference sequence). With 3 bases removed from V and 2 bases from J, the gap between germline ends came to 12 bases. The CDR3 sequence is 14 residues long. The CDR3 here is CSASGWGNTDTQYF. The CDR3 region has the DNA TGCAGTGCTAGCGGGTGGGGAAACACAGATACGCAGTATTTT.

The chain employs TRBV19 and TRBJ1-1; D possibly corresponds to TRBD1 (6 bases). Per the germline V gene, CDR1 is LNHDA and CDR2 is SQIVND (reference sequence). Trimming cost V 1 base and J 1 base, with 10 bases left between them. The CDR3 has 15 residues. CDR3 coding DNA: TGTGCCAGTAGTATAGGGCCAGGGGCGAACACTGAAGCTTTCTTT. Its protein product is CASSIGPGANTEAFF.

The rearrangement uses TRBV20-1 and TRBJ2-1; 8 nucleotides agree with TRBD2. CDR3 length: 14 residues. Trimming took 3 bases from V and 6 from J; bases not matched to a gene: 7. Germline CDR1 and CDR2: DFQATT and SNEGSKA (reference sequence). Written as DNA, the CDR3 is TGCAGTGCTAGGGCGCAAACTAGCGGCAATGAGCAGTTCTTC. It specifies CSARAQTSGNEQFF.

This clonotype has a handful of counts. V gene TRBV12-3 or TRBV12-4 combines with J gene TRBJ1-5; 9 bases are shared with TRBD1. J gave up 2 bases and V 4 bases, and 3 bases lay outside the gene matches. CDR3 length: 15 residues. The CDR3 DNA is TGTGCCAGCAGTTCCTGGACAGGGGGCAATCAGCCCCAGCATTTT. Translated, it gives CASSSWTGGNQPQHF.

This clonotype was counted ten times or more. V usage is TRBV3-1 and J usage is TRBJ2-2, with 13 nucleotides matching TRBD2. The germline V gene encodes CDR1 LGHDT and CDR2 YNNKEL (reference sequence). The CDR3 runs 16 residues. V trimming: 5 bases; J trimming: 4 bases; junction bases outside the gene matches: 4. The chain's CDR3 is CASSRTSGSLTGELFF. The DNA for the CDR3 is TGTGCCAGCAGCAGGACTAGCGGGAGTCTCACCGGGGAGCTGTTTTTT.

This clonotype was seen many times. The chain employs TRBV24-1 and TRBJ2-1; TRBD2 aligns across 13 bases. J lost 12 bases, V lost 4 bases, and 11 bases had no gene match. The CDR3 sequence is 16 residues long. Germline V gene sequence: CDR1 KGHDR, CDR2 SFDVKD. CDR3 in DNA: TGTGCCACCAGTGACGCCACTAGCGGGAGGGCCTTTGGGCAGTTCTTC. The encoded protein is CATSDATSGRAFGQFF.

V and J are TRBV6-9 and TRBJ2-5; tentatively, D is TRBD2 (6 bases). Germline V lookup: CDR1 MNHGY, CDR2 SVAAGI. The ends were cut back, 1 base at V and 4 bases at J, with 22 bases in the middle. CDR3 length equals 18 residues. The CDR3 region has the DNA TGTGCCAGCAGTTATTTTGGTAGCGGCCTTTTCTGGGGAGAGACCCAGTACTTC. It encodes CASSYFGSGLFWGETQYF.

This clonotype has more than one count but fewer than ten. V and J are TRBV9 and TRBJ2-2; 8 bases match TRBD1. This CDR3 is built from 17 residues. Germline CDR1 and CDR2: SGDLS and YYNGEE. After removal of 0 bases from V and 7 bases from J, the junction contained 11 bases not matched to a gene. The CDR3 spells CASSVAGQVLVIGELFF. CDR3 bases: TGTGCCAGCAGCGTAGCGGGACAGGTGCTTGTGATCGGGGAGCTGTTTTTT.

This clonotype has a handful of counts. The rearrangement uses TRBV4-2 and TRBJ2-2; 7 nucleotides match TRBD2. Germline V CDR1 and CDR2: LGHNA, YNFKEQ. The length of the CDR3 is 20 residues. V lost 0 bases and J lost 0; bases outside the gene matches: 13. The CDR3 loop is CASSQDPPGGGGPNTGELFF. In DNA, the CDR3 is TGTGCCAGCAGCCAAGATCCACCGGGCGGGGGAGGACCGAACACCGGGGAGCTGTTTTTT.

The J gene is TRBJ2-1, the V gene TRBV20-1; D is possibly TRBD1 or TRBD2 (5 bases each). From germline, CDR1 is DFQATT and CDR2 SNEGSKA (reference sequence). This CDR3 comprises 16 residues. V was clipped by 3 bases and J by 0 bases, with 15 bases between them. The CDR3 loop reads CSASLWGCSSYNEQFF. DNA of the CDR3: TGCAGTGCTAGCCTCTGGGGGTGTAGCTCCTACAATGAGCAGTTCTTC.

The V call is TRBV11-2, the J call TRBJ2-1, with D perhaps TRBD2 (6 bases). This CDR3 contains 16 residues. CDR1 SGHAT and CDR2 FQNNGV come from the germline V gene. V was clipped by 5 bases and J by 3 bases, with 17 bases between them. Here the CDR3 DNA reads TGTGCCAGCAGCCGAGGCTCCTCCGGGAGCTACAATGAGCAGTTCTTC. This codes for CASSRGSSGSYNEQFF.